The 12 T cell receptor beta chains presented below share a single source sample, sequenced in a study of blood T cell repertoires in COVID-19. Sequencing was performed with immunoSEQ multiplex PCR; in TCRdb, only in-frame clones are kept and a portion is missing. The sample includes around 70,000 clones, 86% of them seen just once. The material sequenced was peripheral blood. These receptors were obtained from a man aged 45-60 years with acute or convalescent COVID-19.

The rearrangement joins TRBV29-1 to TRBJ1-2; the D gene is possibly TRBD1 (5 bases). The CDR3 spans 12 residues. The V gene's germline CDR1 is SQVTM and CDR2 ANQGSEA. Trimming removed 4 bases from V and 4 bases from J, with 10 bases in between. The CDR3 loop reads CSVASGPYGYTF. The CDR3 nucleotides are TGCAGCGTTGCCTCAGGGCCCTATGGCTACACCTTC.

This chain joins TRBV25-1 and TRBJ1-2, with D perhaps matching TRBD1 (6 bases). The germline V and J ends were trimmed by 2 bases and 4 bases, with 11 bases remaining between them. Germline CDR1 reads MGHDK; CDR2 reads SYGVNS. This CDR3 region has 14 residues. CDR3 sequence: CASSEGGRFYGYTF. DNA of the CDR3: TGTGCCAGCAGTGAAGGGGGCAGATTCTATGGCTACACCTTC.

The CDR3 coding sequence is TGCGCCAGCAGCACCCTGGGTCGGGGGACCAACACCATATATTTT. Amino acid sequence: CASSTLGRGTNTIYF. The chain uses TRBV5-1 and TRBJ1-3, with a weak D call TRBD1 (5 bases). V lost 4 bases and J 7 bases, leaving 18 bases between the germline ends. Germline assignment: CDR1 SGHRS and CDR2 YFSETQ. This CDR3 is 15 amino acids long. Variable domain in full (rest from reference TRBV5-1 and TRBJ1-3): KAGVTQTPRYLIKTRGQQVTLSCSPISGHRSVSWYQQTPGQGLQFLFEYFSETQRNKGNFPGRFSGRQFSNSRSEMNVSTLELGDSALYLCASSTLGRGTNTIYFGEGSWLTVV.

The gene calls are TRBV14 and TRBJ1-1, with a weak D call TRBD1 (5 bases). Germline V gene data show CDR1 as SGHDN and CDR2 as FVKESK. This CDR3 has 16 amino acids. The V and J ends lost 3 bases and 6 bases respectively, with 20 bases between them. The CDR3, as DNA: TGTGCCAGCAGCCAGCTCCGGGGGATTGTTGGGTCTGAAGCTTTCTTT. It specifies CASSQLRGIVGSEAFF.

DNA of the CDR3: TGTGCCAGCAGTCCGGGGGATACGCAGTATTTT. It is translated as CASSPGDTQYF. The rearrangement joins TRBV27 to TRBJ2-3; D possibly corresponds to TRBD2 (5 bases). The germline V gene encodes CDR1 MNHEY and CDR2 SMNVEV (reference sequence). There are 11 residues in the CDR3. V was cut by 5 bases and J by 6 bases, with 6 bases left in between.

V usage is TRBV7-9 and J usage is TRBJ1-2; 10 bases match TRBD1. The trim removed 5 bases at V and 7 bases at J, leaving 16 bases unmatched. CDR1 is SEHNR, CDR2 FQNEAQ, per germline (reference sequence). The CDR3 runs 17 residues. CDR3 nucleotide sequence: TGTGCCAGCAGCCTCCGTTCGATAGGGACAGGGGTTTCTGGCTACACCTTC. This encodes CASSLRSIGTGVSGYTF.

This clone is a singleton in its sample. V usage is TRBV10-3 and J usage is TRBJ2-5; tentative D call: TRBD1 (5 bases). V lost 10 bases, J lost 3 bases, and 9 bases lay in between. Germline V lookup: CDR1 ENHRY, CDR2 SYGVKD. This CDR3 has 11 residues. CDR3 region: CATRAEETQYF. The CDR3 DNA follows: TGTGCCACCAGGGCGGAAGAGACCCAGTACTTC.

The CDR3 region is CASRPTADYGYTF. The CDR3 DNA sequence: TGTGCCAGCAGGCCTACAGCGGACTATGGCTACACCTTC. The V call is TRBV6-5, the J call TRBJ1-2, with D hard to call. Germline V gene data show CDR1 as MNHEY and CDR2 as SVGAGI. This CDR3 has 13 amino acids. V lost 6 bases and J 3 bases, leaving 11 bases between the germline ends.

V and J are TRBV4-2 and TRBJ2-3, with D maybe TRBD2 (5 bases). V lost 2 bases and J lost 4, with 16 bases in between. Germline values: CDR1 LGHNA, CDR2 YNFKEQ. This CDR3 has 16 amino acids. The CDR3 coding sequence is TGTGCCAGCAGCCAAACGGAGACTACCCGGCCAGATACGCAGTATTTT. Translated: CASSQTETTRPDTQYF.

DNA of the CDR3: TGTGCCTGGAGGGAGAACTACGAGCAGTACTTC. It yields the protein CAWRENYEQYF. The chain has TRBV30 and TRBJ2-7; D unclear. The length of the CDR3 is 11 residues. Germline-derived CDR1 and CDR2 are GTSNPN and SVGIG (reference sequence). V lost 3 bases and J lost 3, with 6 bases in between.

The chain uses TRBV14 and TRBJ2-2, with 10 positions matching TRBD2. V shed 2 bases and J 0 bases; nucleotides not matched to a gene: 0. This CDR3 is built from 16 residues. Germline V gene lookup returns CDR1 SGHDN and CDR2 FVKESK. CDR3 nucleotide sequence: TGTGCCAGCAGCCAACTAGCGGGAGCGAACACCGGGGAGCTGTTTTTT. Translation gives CASSQLAGANTGELFF.

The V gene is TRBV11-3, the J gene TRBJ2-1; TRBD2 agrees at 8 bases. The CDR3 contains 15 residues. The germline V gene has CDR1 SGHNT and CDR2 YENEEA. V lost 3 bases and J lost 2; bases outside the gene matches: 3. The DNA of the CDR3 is TGTGCCAGCAGCTTGCGGGAGGCAACCTACAATGAGCAGTTCTTC. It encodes CASSLREATYNEQFF.